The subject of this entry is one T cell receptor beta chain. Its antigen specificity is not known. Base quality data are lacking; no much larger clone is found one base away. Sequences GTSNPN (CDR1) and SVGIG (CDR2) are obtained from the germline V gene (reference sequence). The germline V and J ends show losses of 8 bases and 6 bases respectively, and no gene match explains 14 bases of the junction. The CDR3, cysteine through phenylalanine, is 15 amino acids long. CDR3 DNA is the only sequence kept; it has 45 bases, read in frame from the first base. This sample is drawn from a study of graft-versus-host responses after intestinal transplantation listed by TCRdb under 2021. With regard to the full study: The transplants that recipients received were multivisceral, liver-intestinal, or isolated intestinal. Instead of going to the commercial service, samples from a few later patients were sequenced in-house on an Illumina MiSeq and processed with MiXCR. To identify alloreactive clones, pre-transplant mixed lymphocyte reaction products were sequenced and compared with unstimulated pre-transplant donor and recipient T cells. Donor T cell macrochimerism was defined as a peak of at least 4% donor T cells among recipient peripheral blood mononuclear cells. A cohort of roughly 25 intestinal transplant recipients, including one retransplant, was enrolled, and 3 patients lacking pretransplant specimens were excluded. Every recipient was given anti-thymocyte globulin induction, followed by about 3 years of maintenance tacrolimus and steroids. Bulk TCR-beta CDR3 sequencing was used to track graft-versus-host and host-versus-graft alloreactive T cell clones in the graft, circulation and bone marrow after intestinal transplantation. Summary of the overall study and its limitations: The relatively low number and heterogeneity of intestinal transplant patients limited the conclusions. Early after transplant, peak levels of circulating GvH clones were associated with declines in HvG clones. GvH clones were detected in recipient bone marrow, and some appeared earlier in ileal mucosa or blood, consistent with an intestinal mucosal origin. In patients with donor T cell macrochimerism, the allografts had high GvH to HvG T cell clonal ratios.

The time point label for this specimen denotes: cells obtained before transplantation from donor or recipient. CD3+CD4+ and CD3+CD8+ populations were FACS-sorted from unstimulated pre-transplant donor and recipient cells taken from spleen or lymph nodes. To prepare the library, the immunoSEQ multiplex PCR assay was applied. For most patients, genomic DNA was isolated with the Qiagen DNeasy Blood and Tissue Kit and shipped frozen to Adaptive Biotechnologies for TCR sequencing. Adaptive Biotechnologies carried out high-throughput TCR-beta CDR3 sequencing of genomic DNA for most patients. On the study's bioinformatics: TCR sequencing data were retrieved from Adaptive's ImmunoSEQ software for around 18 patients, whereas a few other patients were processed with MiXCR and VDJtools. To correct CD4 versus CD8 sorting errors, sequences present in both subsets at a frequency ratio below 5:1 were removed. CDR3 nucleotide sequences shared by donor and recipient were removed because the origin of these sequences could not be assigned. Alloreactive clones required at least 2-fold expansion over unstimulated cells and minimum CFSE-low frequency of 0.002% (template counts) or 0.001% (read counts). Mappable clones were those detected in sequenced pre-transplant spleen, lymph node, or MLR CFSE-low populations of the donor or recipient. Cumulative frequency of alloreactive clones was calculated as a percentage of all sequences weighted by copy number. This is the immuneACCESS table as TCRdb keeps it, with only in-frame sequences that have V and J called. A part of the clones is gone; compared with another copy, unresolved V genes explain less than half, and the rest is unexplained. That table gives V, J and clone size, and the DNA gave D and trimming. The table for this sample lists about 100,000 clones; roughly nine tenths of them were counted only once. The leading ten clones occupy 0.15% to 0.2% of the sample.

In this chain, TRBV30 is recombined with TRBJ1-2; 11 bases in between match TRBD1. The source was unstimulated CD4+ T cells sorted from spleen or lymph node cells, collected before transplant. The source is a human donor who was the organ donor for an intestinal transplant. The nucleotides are TGTGCCAAGAGGACAGGGGGCGTGGGACCGCATGGCTACACCTTC. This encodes CAKRTGGVGPHGYTF.